The present T cell receptor (beta chain) was sequenced within a study of tissue T cells after allogeneic stem cell transplantation. The CDR3 is made up of 16 amino acids. Per germline, CDR1 SGDLS and CDR2 YYNGEE. V lost 0 bases and J lost 5, with 15 bases in between. This clone rates as medium-sized. Generated by immunoSEQ multiplex PCR, the TCRdb table keeps only in-frame clones and is missing some. Of 9,000 to 10,000 clones listed, 60% were seen once; the top ten hold 9.6%. J is TRBJ2-1 and V is TRBV9, with TRBD2 as a possible D gene (6 bases). This sequence was found in a woman aged 18-50 years with breast cancer. The material was tissue from the jejunum, obtained at autopsy. The CDR3 DNA follows: TGTGCCAGCAGCGTAGGGTTGCGGGGCCCGCACAATGAGCAGTTCTTC. Protein sequence: CASSVGLRGPHNEQFF. The full variable domain, in which reference TRBV9 and TRBJ2-1 provide the parts outside the CDR3, is DSGVTQTPKHLITATGQRVTLRCSPRSGDLSVYWYQQSLDQGLQFLIQYYNGEERAKGNILERFSAQQFPDLHSELNLSSLELGDSALYFCASSVGLRGPHNEQFFGPGTRLTVL.